A single TCR beta chain is shown here with its context. This sample was taken from a study of T cells expressing NK-cell markers. TCRdb re-called the 5' RACE reads and gives one entry per CDR3 protein, without DNA. This repertoire includes a few hundred thousand distinct CDR3 sequences. Germline loops: CDR1 SGHVS, CDR2 FQNEAQ. The CDR3 totals 17 residues. Sequencing input: blood T cells: a sorted CD56 or NKG2C T cell subset, CD4+ or CD8+ T cells, or bulk PBMC T cells (not recorded which). This chain joins TRBV7-8 and TRBJ2-1. The receptor comes from a man aged 18 to 29 in good health. CDR3 in amino acids: CASSLASGGSSYNEQFF.